Presented here are 19 T cell receptor beta chains from one specimen sequenced in a study of blood T cell repertoires in COVID-19 (dated by TCRdb to the early 2020s). To prepare the library, the immunoSEQ multiplex PCR assay was applied. In its TCRdb copy, this immuneACCESS table keeps in-frame sequences only and misses some clones. Where compared with another copy, unresolved V genes explain less than half of these, and the others have no known cause. Across this sample there are about 250,000 clones, with around 83% seen only once. The biggest ten clones account for 5.7% of the sample. The sample taken for sequencing was peripheral blood. The receptors shown here come from a man older than 75 with acute or convalescent COVID-19.

In its sample, this clone was seen a few times. The gene calls are TRBV9 and TRBJ2-1; possibly TRBD2 for D (6 bases). The CDR3 length is 12 residues. The V end was cut by 3 bases, the J end by 9 bases, with 10 bases between. Germline V gene data show CDR1 as SGDLS and CDR2 as YYNGEE. The CDR3 coding sequence is TGTGCCAGCAGCGCCCTGGGGGGTGAGCAGTTCTTC. This codes for CASSALGGEQFF. Together with reference TRBV9 and TRBJ2-1, the CDR3 gives the full variable domain: DSGVTQTPKHLITATGQRVTLRCSPRSGDLSVYWYQQSLDQGLQFLIQYYNGEERAKGNILERFSAQQFPDLHSELNLSSLELGDSALYFCASSALGGEQFFGPGTRLTVL.

The J gene is TRBJ2-1, the V gene TRBV9, with 15 bases matching TRBD2. The CDR3 has 16 amino acids. The V segment lost 4 bases and the J segment 5 bases; nucleotides outside the gene matches: 4. The germline CDR1 and CDR2 sequences are SGDLS and YYNGEE. The CDR3, as DNA: TGTGCCAGCAGCTTCGGACTAGCGGGGGGGCACAATGAGCAGTTCTTC. Amino acid sequence: CASSFGLAGGHNEQFF. Full variable domain (remainder filled in from reference TRBV9 and TRBJ2-1): DSGVTQTPKHLITATGQRVTLRCSPRSGDLSVYWYQQSLDQGLQFLIQYYNGEERAKGNILERFSAQQFPDLHSELNLSSLELGDSALYFCASSFGLAGGHNEQFFGPGTRLTVL.

The chain has TRBV6-5 and TRBJ2-1, with D possibly matching TRBD1 (6 bases). V gave up 2 bases and J gave up 4 bases, with 15 bases separating them. There are 16 residues in the CDR3. Per the germline V gene, CDR1 is MNHEY and CDR2 is SVGAGI. The CDR3 coding sequence is TGTGCCAGCAGTTACGTACAGGGAAGGGGATACAATGAGCAGTTCTTC. It encodes CASSYVQGRGYNEQFF.

The rearrangement uses TRBV29-1 and TRBJ2-3; 12 bases line up with TRBD2. The CDR3 spans 13 residues. V was clipped by 3 bases and J by 10 bases; unmatched bases: 5. CDR1 and CDR2 (germline): SQVTM, ANQGSEA. CDR3 region: CSVEASGGEAQYF. In nucleotides, the CDR3 is TGCAGCGTTGAGGCTAGCGGGGGGGAGGCGCAGTATTTT.

The sample holds a few counts of this clone. The CDR3 region is CASSLVKNTEAFF. The CDR3 DNA is TGCGCCAGCAGCTTGGTTAAGAACACTGAAGCTTTCTTT. V is TRBV5-1 and J is TRBJ1-1; D gene uncertain. Trimming left V 0 bases short and J 1 base short, with 4 bases between. The germline V gene has CDR1 SGHRS and CDR2 YFSETQ. The CDR3 totals 13 residues.

V and J are TRBV5-1 and TRBJ2-5; 7 positions agree with TRBD1. Germline CDR1 and CDR2: SGHRS and YFSETQ. CDR3 length equals 15 residues. Germline trimming cut 1 base from V and 5 bases from J; bases unmatched to any gene: 8. The CDR3 DNA sequence: TGCGCCAGCAGCTTGTTGGGGACAGCACAGGAGACCCAGTACTTC. It yields the protein CASSLLGTAQETQYF.

There are a few counts of this clone. The chain is built from TRBV24-1 and TRBJ1-1, with D maybe TRBD1 (6 bases). In germline, CDR1 is KGHDR, CDR2 SFDVKD. Trimming took off 7 bases at V and 3 bases at J, with 14 bases between the two ends. The CDR3 runs 14 residues. CDR3 protein: CATSAGVRDTEAFF. In nucleotides, the CDR3 is TGTGCCACCAGCGCAGGGGTACGAGACACTGAAGCTTTCTTT.

This clone turned up a few times. Other DNA sequences from this sample encode an identical CDR3 as well. CDR3 amino acids: CASSSVNTEAFF. The CDR3 DNA sequence: TGTGCCAGCAGTTCGGTGAACACTGAAGCTTTCTTT. V gene TRBV27 combines with J gene TRBJ1-1; D not certain. Trimming cost V 4 bases and J 0 bases, with 3 bases left between them. The CDR3 is 12 amino acids. The V gene's germline CDR1 is MNHEY and CDR2 SMNVEV (reference sequence).

The rearrangement joins TRBV3-1 (or the pseudogene TRBV3-2) to TRBJ1-3, with TRBD1 identical over 8 bases. This CDR3 region has 15 residues. Germline CDR1 LGHDT, CDR2 YNNKEL (reference sequence). The trim removed 5 bases at V and 0 bases at J, leaving 3 bases unmatched. The CDR3 protein is CASSETGGSGNTIYF. The DNA for the CDR3 is TGTGCCAGCAGCGAAACAGGGGGCTCTGGAAACACCATATATTTT.

The genes are TRBV5-1 and TRBJ2-7, with TRBD2 matching 9 bases. The germline gives CDR1 SGHRS, CDR2 YFSETQ. The CDR3 has 14 amino acids. With 5 bases clipped from V and 5 bases from J, the junction kept 8 bases outside the gene matches. CDR3 sequence: CASRVSSGTNEQYF. The CDR3 coding sequence is TGCGCCAGCAGGGTATCTAGCGGGACCAACGAGCAGTACTTC. Supplemented by reference TRBV5-1 and TRBJ2-7, the full variable domain reads KAGVTQTPRYLIKTRGQQVTLSCSPISGHRSVSWYQQTPGQGLQFLFEYFSETQRNKGNFPGRFSGRQFSNSRSEMNVSTLELGDSALYLCASRVSSGTNEQYFGPGTRLTVT.

This clone was detected only once. This sequence joins TRBV28 and TRBJ2-3; TRBD2 aligns across 13 bases. This CDR3 region has 15 residues. V shed 6 bases and J 2 bases; nucleotides not matched to a gene: 2. Per the germline V gene, CDR1 is MDHEN and CDR2 is SYDVKM. CDR3 DNA: TGTGCCAGCAGACTAGCGGGGGGGTACACAGATACGCAGTATTTT. Protein sequence: CASRLAGGYTDTQYF.

The chain combines TRBV10-3 with TRBJ2-5; 9 bases agree with TRBD2. CDR1 and CDR2 (germline): ENHRY, SYGVKD. J gave up 3 bases and V 0 bases, and 8 bases lay outside the gene matches. The CDR3 is made up of 17 amino acids. This chain's CDR3 is CAISESYGVAGEETQYF. CDR3 DNA sequence: TGTGCCATCAGTGAGTCGTATGGGGTAGCGGGGGAAGAGACCCAGTACTTC.

This clone was picked up a small number of times. The V gene is TRBV14, the J gene TRBJ1-1; TRBD1 agrees at 8 bases. V trimming: 5 bases; J trimming: 5 bases; junction bases outside the gene matches: 10. CDR1 and CDR2 (germline): SGHDN, FVKESK. The CDR3 covers 15 residues. The DNA for the CDR3 is TGTGCCAGCAGCAAGCTACAGGGGGTTGGGACTGAAGCTTTCTTT. Protein product: CASSKLQGVGTEAFF.

This clone was recorded only once. The rearrangement links TRBV6-1 to TRBJ1-2; D may be TRBD1 (6 bases). CDR3 length: 13 residues. In germline, CDR1 is MNHNS, CDR2 SASEGT. With 3 bases removed from V and 7 bases from J, the gap between germline ends came to 12 bases. In nucleotides, the CDR3 is TGTGCCAGCAGTGAGGCGGGGGCGTTTGGCTACACCTTC. Translating gives CASSEAGAFGYTF.

The J gene is TRBJ1-2, the V gene TRBV5-6; TRBD1 aligns across 11 bases. Germline V gene sequence: CDR1 SGHDT, CDR2 YYEEEE. With V trimmed by 6 bases and J by 4 bases, 8 bases remained unmatched. CDR3 length: 15 amino acids. This chain's CDR3 is CASTVGQGAVYGYTF. The CDR3 nucleotides read TGTGCCAGCACCGTAGGACAGGGGGCGGTCTATGGCTACACCTTC.

CDR3 nucleotides: TGTGCCAGCAGCTTCGAGGACGAGCAGTACTTC. Translation: CASSFEDEQYF. The chain carries TRBV11-1 and TRBJ2-7; no definite D call. The CDR3 totals 11 residues. The germline gives CDR1 SGHAT, CDR2 FQDESV (reference sequence). The V end lost 3 bases, the J end lost 5 bases, and 5 bases lay between the germline ends.

This chain uses TRBV5-5 with TRBJ2-3; D ambiguous. The CDR3 contains 14 residues. V was pared by 1 base and J by 4 bases, with 10 bases between. CDR1 is SGHKS and CDR2 is YYEKEE in the germline V gene (reference sequence). Here the CDR3 DNA reads TGTGCCAGCAGCTTGTCACAAATCCCAGATACGCAGTATTTT. Residues: CASSLSQIPDTQYF.

J is TRBJ1-2 and V is TRBV7-9; D not resolved. Germline V gene sequence: CDR1 SEHNR, CDR2 FQNEAQ (reference sequence). The V end lost 5 bases, the J end lost 7 bases, and 11 bases lay between the germline ends. The CDR3 is made up of 12 amino acids. The CDR3 reads CASSPREFGYTF. The CDR3 region has the DNA TGTGCCAGCAGCCCCCGGGAATTTGGCTACACCTTC.

CDR3 in amino acids: CASRSGGDSYEQYF. The CDR3 nucleotides read TGCGCCAGCAGGTCAGGGGGCGATTCCTACGAGCAGTACTTC. The chain joins TRBV5-1 to TRBJ2-7, with 8 bases aligning to TRBD1. The junction had 5 bases not matched to a gene; V was cut back by 5 bases and J by 1 base. Per the germline V gene, CDR1 is SGHRS and CDR2 is YFSETQ. This CDR3 is built from 14 residues.